Here is one T cell receptor beta chain with its context. Its antigen is as yet unknown. This specimen belongs to a study of vaccination and CD4 T cells after COVID-19. The Oncomine TCR Beta short-read assay sequenced DNA from cultured CD4+ T cells. From CD4+ T cells that had been cultured, genomic DNA was extracted. Each CDR3 protein is one row after TCRdb ran MiXCR on the PCR reads. Of 15,000 or so distinct CDR3 sequences in the sample, roughly two fifths were seen once. The treatment is: roughly nine-day PBMC culture with coronavirus spike peptide pools or control peptides (ViraFEST assay). CDR3 length equals 13 residues. The J segment lost 1 base and the V segment lost 9 bases, leaving 2 bases of the junction unmatched. From germline, CDR1 is LNHNV and CDR2 YYDKDF (reference sequence).

Sequencing used CD4+ T cells from blood, cultured in vitro. The TCR sequence derives from a human donor who had recovered from COVID-19. J is TRBJ2-3 and V is TRBV15, with 9 bases matching TRBD2. The CDR3 nucleotides read TGTGCCACTAGGACTAGCGGCACAGATACGCAGTATTTT. This codes for CATRTSGTDTQYF.